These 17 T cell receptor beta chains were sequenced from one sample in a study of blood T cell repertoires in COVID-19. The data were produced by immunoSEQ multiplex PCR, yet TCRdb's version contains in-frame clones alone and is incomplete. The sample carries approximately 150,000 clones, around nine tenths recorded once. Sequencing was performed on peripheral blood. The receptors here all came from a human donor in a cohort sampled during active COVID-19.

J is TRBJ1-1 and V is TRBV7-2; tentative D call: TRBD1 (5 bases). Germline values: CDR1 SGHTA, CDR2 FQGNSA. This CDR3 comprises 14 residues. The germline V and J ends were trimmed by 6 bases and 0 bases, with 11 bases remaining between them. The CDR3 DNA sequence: TGTGCCAGCAGACCTCAGGGATTGAACACTGAAGCTTTCTTT. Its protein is CASRPQGLNTEAFF.

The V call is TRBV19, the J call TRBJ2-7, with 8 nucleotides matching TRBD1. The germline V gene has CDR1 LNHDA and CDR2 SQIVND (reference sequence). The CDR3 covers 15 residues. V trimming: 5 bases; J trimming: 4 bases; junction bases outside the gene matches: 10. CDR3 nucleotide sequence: TGTGCCAGTAGTGGGAGGACAGGGAAGGCTTACGAGCAGTACTTC. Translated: CASSGRTGKAYEQYF.

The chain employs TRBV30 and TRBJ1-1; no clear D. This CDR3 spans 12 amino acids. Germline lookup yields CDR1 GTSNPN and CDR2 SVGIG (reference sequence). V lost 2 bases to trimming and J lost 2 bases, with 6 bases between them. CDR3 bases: TGTGCCTGGAGTCAGGAAAACACTGAAGCTTTCTTT. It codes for CAWSQENTEAFF. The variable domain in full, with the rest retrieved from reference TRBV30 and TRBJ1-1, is SQTIHQWPATLVQPVGSPLSLECTVEGTSNPNLYWYRQAAGRGLQLLFYSVGIGQISSEVPQNLSASRPQDRQFILSSKKLLLSDSGFYLCAWSQENTEAFFGQGTRLTVV.

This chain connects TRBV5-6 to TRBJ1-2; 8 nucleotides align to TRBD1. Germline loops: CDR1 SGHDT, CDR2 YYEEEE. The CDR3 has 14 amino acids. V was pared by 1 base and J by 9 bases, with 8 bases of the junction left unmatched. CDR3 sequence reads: CASSLYETGVRYTF. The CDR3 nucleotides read TGTGCCAGCAGCTTGTACGAGACAGGGGTTCGCTACACCTTC.

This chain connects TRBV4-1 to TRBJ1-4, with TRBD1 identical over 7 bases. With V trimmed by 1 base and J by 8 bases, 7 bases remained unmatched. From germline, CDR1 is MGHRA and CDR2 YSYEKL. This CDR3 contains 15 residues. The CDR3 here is CASSQGSGGREKLFF. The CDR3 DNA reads TGCGCCAGCAGCCAAGGGTCAGGGGGGAGAGAAAAACTGTTTTTT.

CDR3 in amino acids: CASTIGALNYGYTF. The CDR3 DNA follows: TGTGCCAGTACCATTGGGGCTTTAAACTATGGCTACACCTTC. The genes are TRBV19 and TRBJ1-2, with D tentatively TRBD1 (5 bases). Deletions cut 7 bases from V and 2 bases from J, with 14 bases between. The germline V gene has CDR1 LNHDA and CDR2 SQIVND (reference sequence). The CDR3 spans 14 residues.

The CDR3: CASSDGTGGTEAFF. In DNA form, the CDR3 reads TGTGCCAGCAGTGACGGGACAGGGGGCACTGAAGCTTTCTTT. The chain combines TRBV6-1 with TRBJ1-1; 11 bases are a match to TRBD1. This CDR3 comprises 14 residues. CDR1 and CDR2 (germline): MNHNS, SASEGT. With 3 bases clipped from V and 4 bases from J, the junction kept 1 base outside the gene matches.

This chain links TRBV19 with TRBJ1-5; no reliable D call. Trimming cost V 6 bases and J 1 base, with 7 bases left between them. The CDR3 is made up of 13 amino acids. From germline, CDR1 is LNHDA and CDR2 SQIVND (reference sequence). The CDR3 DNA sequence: TGTGCCAGTAGCCGAGGGAGCAATCAGCCCCAGCATTTT. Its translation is CASSRGSNQPQHF.

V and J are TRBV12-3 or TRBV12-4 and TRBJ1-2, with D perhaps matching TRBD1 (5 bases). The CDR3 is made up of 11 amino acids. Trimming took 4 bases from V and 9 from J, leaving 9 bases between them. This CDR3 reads CASSSQDRYTF. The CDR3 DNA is TGTGCCAGCAGTTCACAGGACCGCTACACCTTC.

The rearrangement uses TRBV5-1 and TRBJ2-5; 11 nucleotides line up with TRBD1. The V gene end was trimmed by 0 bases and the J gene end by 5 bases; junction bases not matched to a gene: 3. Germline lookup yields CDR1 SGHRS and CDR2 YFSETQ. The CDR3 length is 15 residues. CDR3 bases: TGCGCCAGCAGCTTGGGGGACAGGGGGGGCGAGACCCAGTACTTC. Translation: CASSLGDRGGETQYF.

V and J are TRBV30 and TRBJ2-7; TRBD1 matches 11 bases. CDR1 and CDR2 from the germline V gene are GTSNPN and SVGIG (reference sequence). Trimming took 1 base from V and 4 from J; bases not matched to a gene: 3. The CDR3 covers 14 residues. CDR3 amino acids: CAWSDGTGGYEQYF. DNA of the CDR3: TGTGCCTGGAGTGACGGGACAGGGGGTTACGAGCAGTACTTC.

CDR3 coding DNA: TGTGCCATCAGTGAGTCTGGTTTGATCGGCAGGGTTTTACCCTACGAGCAGTACTTC. It is translated as CAISESGLIGRVLPYEQYF. The rearrangement links TRBV10-3 to TRBJ2-7, with D perhaps matching TRBD1 (5 bases). This CDR3 is 19 amino acids long. Germline V gene sequence: CDR1 ENHRY, CDR2 SYGVKD. V lost 0 bases and J 2 bases, leaving 23 bases between the germline ends.

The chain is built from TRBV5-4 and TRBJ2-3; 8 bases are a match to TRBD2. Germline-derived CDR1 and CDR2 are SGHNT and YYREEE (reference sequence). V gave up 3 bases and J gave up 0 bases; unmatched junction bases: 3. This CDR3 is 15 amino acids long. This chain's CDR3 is CASSSLAGSTDTQYF. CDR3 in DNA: TGTGCCAGCAGCTCCTTAGCGGGGAGCACAGATACGCAGTATTTT.

The CDR3 sequence is CASSPGQGLYGYTF. CDR3 bases: TGCGCCAGCAGCCCGGGACAGGGCCTCTATGGCTACACCTTC. V and J are TRBV5-1 and TRBJ1-2; TRBD1 aligns across 9 bases. This CDR3 region has 14 residues. The V and J ends lost 4 bases and 4 bases, in that order; junction bases with no gene match: 5. Looked up from germline, CDR1 is SGHRS and CDR2 is YFSETQ.

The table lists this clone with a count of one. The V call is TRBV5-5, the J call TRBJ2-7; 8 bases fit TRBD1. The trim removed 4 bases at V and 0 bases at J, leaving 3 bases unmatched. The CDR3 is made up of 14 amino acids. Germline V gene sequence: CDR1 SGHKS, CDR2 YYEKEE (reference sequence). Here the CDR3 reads CASSPTGVSYEQYF. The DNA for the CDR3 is TGTGCCAGCAGCCCGACAGGGGTCTCCTACGAGCAGTACTTC.

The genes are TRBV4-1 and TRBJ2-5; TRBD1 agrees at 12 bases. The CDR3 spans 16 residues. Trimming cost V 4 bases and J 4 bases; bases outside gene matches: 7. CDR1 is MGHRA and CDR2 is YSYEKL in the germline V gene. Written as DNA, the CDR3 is TGCGCCAGCAGCCTGGTATTGGGACAGGGGGCAGAGACCCAGTACTTC. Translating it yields CASSLVLGQGAETQYF.

The CDR3 DNA is TGTGCCAGCAGTTATTTGACAGGGGGCGAGTCTGCTTTCTTT. The encoded protein is CASSYLTGGESAFF. This chain connects TRBV6-5 to TRBJ1-1; 10 nucleotides align to TRBD1. The junction had 9 bases not matched to a gene; V was cut back by 3 bases and J by 11 bases. There are 14 residues in the CDR3. Germline loops: CDR1 MNHEY, CDR2 SVGAGI.